This T cell receptor (beta chain) was observed in a study of cytomegalovirus exposure and HLA in healthy donors. The CDR3 runs 16 residues. Germline V gene sequence: CDR1 SGHAT, CDR2 FQNNGV. Germline trimming cut 5 bases from V and 6 bases from J; bases unmatched to any gene: 12. The PCR ran on 60 Vbeta and 13 Jbeta primers. Sequencing was performed with immunoSEQ multiplex PCR; in TCRdb, only in-frame clones are kept and a portion is missing. The sample consists of approximately 100,000 clones, more than 70% of them appearing once. The receptor was isolated from a man in his thirties or forties in good health and CMV-seronegative. The chain employs TRBV11-2 and TRBJ2-1, with 8 bases fitting TRBD1. The sequencing input was PBMCs. The CDR3 region has the DNA TGTGCCAGCAGCCCAGGGGGCGGGACTCAACTCAATGAGCAGTTCTTC. It specifies CASSPGGGTQLNEQFF. Drawing the rest from reference TRBV11-2 and TRBJ2-1, the complete variable domain is EAGVAQSPRYKIIEKRQSVAFWCNPISGHATLYWYQQILGQGPKLLIQFQNNGVVDDSQLPKDRFSAERLKGVDSTLKIQPAKLEDSAVYLCASSPGGGTQLNEQFFGPGTRLTVL.